The entry below describes one T cell receptor (beta chain). The sample originates from a study of monozygotic twins with inflammatory bowel disease. For both chains, the TCRalpha and TCRbeta cDNA went through two nested PCRs of approximately 16 and 9 cycles. TCRdb derives one entry per CDR3 protein from the 5' RACE reads, leaving out DNA. Its table lists roughly 150,000 distinct CDR3 sequences. Source material: blood. This clonotype was obtained from a human donor with ulcerative colitis or Crohn's disease, or a healthy co-twin of an affected twin (not recorded which).

CDR3: CASSEAWTGTEQYF. J is TRBJ2-7 and V is TRBV2; the TCRdb D gene call, TRBD1, has no DNA to confirm it. The CDR3 consists of 14 residues. Looked up from germline, CDR1 is SNHLY and CDR2 is FYNNEI.